What follows are 27 T cell receptor beta chains derived from one specimen sequenced in a study of CD8 T cells in ankylosing spondylitis. TCRdb processed the 5' RACE reads anew with MiXCR; each CDR3 protein has one entry. The sample lists some 250,000 distinct CDR3 sequences; 8.6% were seen once. The sample taken for sequencing was blood, either unsorted or a sorted T cell fraction (not recorded which). The receptors were gathered from a male donor with ankylosing spondylitis or in good health (not recorded which).

This clonotype was recorded at least ten times. V usage is TRBV5-6 and J usage is TRBJ2-2; TRBD1 matches at 8 bases. V lost 5 bases, J lost 4 bases, and 7 bases stayed unmatched. Germline-derived CDR1 and CDR2 are SGHDT and YYEEEE. The CDR3 length is 15 residues. CDR3: CASSHDRGFTGELFF. CDR3 nucleotide sequence: TGTGCCAGCAGTCACGACAGGGGATTCACCGGGGAGCTGTTTTTT.

This clonotype has a count of ten or more. The V call is TRBV10-3, the J call TRBJ2-3; no reliable D call. The CDR3 totals 16 residues. Germline V lookup: CDR1 ENHRY, CDR2 SYGVKD. Deletions cut 2 bases from V and 1 base from J, with 13 bases between. CDR3: CAISETGDGGTDTQYF. CDR3 nucleotide sequence: TGTGCCATCAGTGAGACTGGGGATGGGGGCACAGATACGCAGTATTTT.

At least ten counts were recorded for this clonotype. The chain couples TRBV18 to TRBJ1-1; D is perhaps TRBD1 (6 bases). The CDR3 consists of 15 residues. CDR1 and CDR2 (germline): KGHSH, LQKENI. Trimming took 3 bases from V and 1 from J, leaving 12 bases between them. CDR3 DNA: TGTGCCAGCTCACCCCAACCGGGGGCGAACACTGAAGCTTTCTTT. It specifies CASSPQPGANTEAFF.

This clonotype was seen repeatedly, ten times or more. For the CDR3, the DNA is TGTGCCAGCAGCCCGGGACAGAACTACGAGCAGTACTTC. It specifies CASSPGQNYEQYF. The genes are TRBV5-5 and TRBJ2-7, with TRBD1 matching over 7 bases. CDR1 and CDR2 (germline): SGHKS, YYEKEE (reference sequence). After removal of 4 bases from V and 3 bases from J, the junction contained 4 bases not matched to a gene. This CDR3 has 13 residues.

This clonotype was recorded many times. The CDR3 sequence is CASSRARGFGTDTQYF. The CDR3 coding sequence is TGTGCCAGCTCCAGGGCCAGGGGCTTCGGCACAGATACGCAGTATTTT. The chain carries TRBV18 and TRBJ2-3; D may be TRBD1 (6 bases). V lost 6 bases, J lost 1 base, and 17 bases lay in between. This CDR3 contains 16 residues. Germline CDR1 and CDR2: KGHSH and LQKENI.

This clonotype showed up many times. The rearrangement joins TRBV5-6 to TRBJ2-3; tentatively, D is TRBD1 or TRBD2 (5 bases each). CDR3 length: 17 amino acids. The germline V gene encodes CDR1 SGHDT and CDR2 YYEEEE. The V end lost 2 bases, the J end lost 0 bases, and 16 bases lay between the germline ends. Written as DNA, the CDR3 is TGTGCCAGCAGCTTCGTCGCGGGTGGGGGTAGCACAGATACGCAGTATTTT. Translated: CASSFVAGGGSTDTQYF.

This clonotype was detected many times. The J gene is TRBJ2-3, the V gene TRBV20-1; TRBD2 matches 13 bases. V was clipped by 5 bases and J by 4 bases; unmatched bases: 3. Germline CDR1 reads DFQATT; CDR2 reads SNEGSKA (reference sequence). The CDR3 has 14 amino acids. This chain's CDR3 is CSAFGTSGADTQYF. As DNA, the CDR3 is TGCAGTGCTTTCGGGACTAGCGGGGCAGATACGCAGTATTTT.

As regards this clonotype: A much larger clone differs by one base, so this may be a read error. The chain uses TRBV4-3 and TRBJ2-1; 8 bases are shared with TRBD2. CDR1 and CDR2 from the germline V gene are LGHNA and YSLEER. There are 16 residues in the CDR3. The CDR3 DNA follows: TGCGTCAGCAGCCAAGAAATCAGCGGGGGCTACAATGAGCAGTTCTTC. This codes for CVSSQEISGGYNEQFF.

This clonotype was detected ten times or more. The chain recombines TRBV7-8 with TRBJ2-1; D assignment may be TRBD1 or TRBD2 (5 bases each). Trimming left V 5 bases short and J 9 bases short, with 17 bases between. The V gene's germline CDR1 is SGHVS and CDR2 FQNEAQ. This CDR3 has 14 residues. Here the CDR3 reads CASSPHRGYPEQFF. Written as DNA, the CDR3 is TGTGCCAGCAGCCCGCACCGGGGCTACCCTGAGCAGTTCTTC. The whole variable domain, remainder taken from reference TRBV7-8 and TRBJ2-1, is GAGVSQSPRYKVAKRGQDVALRCDPISGHVSLFWYQQALGQGPEFLTYFQNEAQLDKSGLPSDRFFAERPEGSVSTLKIQRTQQEDSAVYLCASSPHRGYPEQFFGPGTRLTVL.

This clonotype was counted many times. The chain employs TRBV20-1 and TRBJ2-1, with a possible D match to TRBD2 (6 bases). Germline V lookup: CDR1 DFQATT, CDR2 SNEGSKA (reference sequence). This CDR3 contains 11 residues. V dropped 5 bases and J dropped 10 bases, with 12 bases sitting between them. The CDR3 protein is CSASSVVEQFF. The CDR3 coding sequence is TGCAGTGCTTCTAGCGTTGTAGAGCAGTTCTTC.

This clonotype came up many times. V gene TRBV20-1 combines with J gene TRBJ2-1, with 12 bases identical to TRBD2. CDR3 size: 18 residues. Trimming took 0 bases from V and 0 from J; bases not matched to a gene: 6. CDR1 and CDR2 from the germline V gene are DFQATT and SNEGSKA (reference sequence). This CDR3 is CSAREHLAGGPSYNEQFF. DNA for the CDR3: TGCAGTGCTAGAGAGCATCTAGCGGGAGGGCCCTCCTACAATGAGCAGTTCTTC.

This clonotype was picked up many times. The chain recombines TRBV9 with TRBJ1-2; possibly TRBD1 for D (5 bases). The CDR3 consists of 14 residues. The V end lost 3 bases, the J end lost 2 bases, and 11 bases lay between the germline ends. Per germline, CDR1 SGDLS and CDR2 YYNGEE. This chain's CDR3 is CASSGRDGNYGYTF. Written as DNA, the CDR3 is TGTGCCAGCAGCGGCCGGGACGGGAACTATGGCTACACCTTC.

This clonotype was counted a few times. The chain joins TRBV20-1 to TRBJ2-2; the match to TRBD2 covers 8 bases. The CDR3 has 14 residues. Germline CDR1 is DFQATT and CDR2 is SNEGSKA (reference sequence). After removal of 6 bases from V and 5 bases from J, the junction contained 8 bases not matched to a gene. CDR3 loop: CSAKAGGSTGELFF. The CDR3, as DNA: TGCAGTGCCAAGGCGGGAGGAAGTACCGGGGAGCTGTTTTTT.

This clonotype has ten or more counts. The chain recombines TRBV5-1 with TRBJ1-1; TRBD1 matches at 7 bases. The J segment lost 4 bases and the V segment lost 0 bases, leaving 12 bases of the junction unmatched. The CDR3 is 17 amino acids. Germline-derived CDR1 and CDR2 are SGHRS and YFSETQ. The CDR3 sequence is CASSLGFPETGFTEAFF. CDR3 coding DNA: TGCGCCAGCAGCTTGGGATTCCCTGAGACAGGGTTCACTGAAGCTTTCTTT.

This clonotype has ten or more counts. V gene TRBV12-3 or TRBV12-4 combines with J gene TRBJ2-3, with TRBD1 matching 7 bases. V trimming: 6 bases; J trimming: 14 bases; junction bases outside the gene matches: 8. CDR3 length: 11 residues. DNA of the CDR3: TGTGCCAGCAGCCTCGACAGGGTGCCGTATTTT. This codes for CASSLDRVPYF.

Many counts were recorded for this clonotype. V usage is TRBV20-1 and J usage is TRBJ1-2; D gene ambiguous. CDR3 length: 13 amino acids. Between the trimmed V and J ends, which lost 6 bases and 5 bases, there was a span of 16 bases. CDR1 and CDR2 from the germline V gene are DFQATT and SNEGSKA (reference sequence). This chain's CDR3 is CSANVKGYYGYTF. CDR3 sequence (DNA): TGCAGTGCAAACGTCAAGGGTTATTATGGCTACACCTTC.

Turning to this clonotype: Possible read error: a much larger clone is one base away. This rearrangement joins TRBV7-2 to TRBJ2-4; D unclear. Per the germline V gene, CDR1 is SGHTA and CDR2 is FQGNSA. The CDR3 sequence is 14 residues long. CDR3 DNA: TGTGCCAGCAGCTTCGGACGGATCCGAAACACTCAGTACTTC. Protein sequence: CASSFGRIRNTQYF.

This clonotype was seen many times. V is TRBV3-1 and J is TRBJ2-7; 8 bases map to TRBD1. CDR3 size: 15 residues. CDR1 is LGHDT and CDR2 is YNNKEL in the germline V gene (reference sequence). V trimming: 4 bases; J trimming: 3 bases; junction bases outside the gene matches: 8. The CDR3 DNA reads as TGTGCCAGCAGCCCGGGGACAGGACCTTTCTACGAGCAGTACTTC. Translation: CASSPGTGPFYEQYF.

This clonotype was detected ten times or more. V usage is TRBV7-2 and J usage is TRBJ2-2; 7 nucleotides match TRBD1. The CDR3 has 16 amino acids. V shed 3 bases and J 6 bases; nucleotides not matched to a gene: 10. Germline V gene sequence: CDR1 SGHTA, CDR2 FQGNSA. CDR3 residues: CASSFQRGQGSGELFF. DNA of the CDR3: TGTGCCAGCAGCTTCCAAAGGGGGCAGGGTTCCGGGGAGCTGTTTTTT. Filled out from reference TRBV7-2 and TRBJ2-2, the complete variable domain reads GAGVSQSPSNKVTEKGKDVELRCDPISGHTALYWYRQSLGQGLEFLIYFQGNSAPDKSGLPSDRFSAERTGGSVSTLTIQRTQQEDSAVYLCASSFQRGQGSGELFFGEGSRLTVL.

This clonotype was detected ten times or more. The chain joins TRBV5-1 to TRBJ1-5; a possible D gene is TRBD1 (6 bases). The germline CDR1 and CDR2 sequences are SGHRS and YFSETQ. This CDR3 spans 17 amino acids. Trimming took 0 bases from V and 3 from J, leaving 16 bases between them. The CDR3, as DNA: TGCGCCAGCAGCTTGGCCTCAACGGCAGGGGACAATCAGCCCCAGCATTTT. The encoded protein is CASSLASTAGDNQPQHF. The full variable domain, rest sourced from reference TRBV5-1 and TRBJ1-5, is KAGVTQTPRYLIKTRGQQVTLSCSPISGHRSVSWYQQTPGQGLQFLFEYFSETQRNKGNFPGRFSGRQFSNSRSEMNVSTLELGDSALYLCASSLASTAGDNQPQHFGDGTRLSIL.

V is TRBV15 and J is TRBJ1-1, with D maybe TRBD1 (5 bases). V shed 7 bases and J shed 1 base, with 13 bases lying between them. The CDR3 is 14 residues long. Looked up from germline, CDR1 is LNHNV and CDR2 is YYDKDF (reference sequence). In DNA form, the CDR3 reads TGTGCCACCACCCCCAGGGCCGCGAACACTGAAGCTTTCTTT. Its translation is CATTPRAANTEAFF.

This chain uses TRBV4-3 with TRBJ2-2; unclear D gene. This CDR3 has 15 amino acids. V was pared by 0 bases and J by 4 bases, with 9 bases between. The germline V gene encodes CDR1 LGHNA and CDR2 YSLEER. CDR3 residues: CASSQDIWSTGELFF. CDR3 DNA: TGCGCCAGCAGCCAAGATATTTGGTCCACCGGGGAGCTGTTTTTT.

The sample holds a few counts of this clonotype. The chain is built from TRBV29-1 and TRBJ2-7; D perhaps matches TRBD1 (5 bases). Germline lookup yields CDR1 SQVTM and CDR2 ANQGSEA. The CDR3 extends over 12 amino acids. V lost 4 bases to trimming and J lost 7 bases, with 14 bases between them. The CDR3: CSVGGRVGEQYF. The CDR3 nucleotides read TGCAGCGTTGGGGGCAGGGTTGGGGAGCAGTACTTC.

The J gene is TRBJ1-1, the V gene TRBV6-2 or TRBV6-3; TRBD1 is a possible D gene (6 bases). This CDR3 has 13 amino acids. CDR1 is MNHEY, CDR2 SVGEGT, per germline. Deletions cut 6 bases from V and 10 bases from J, with 18 bases between. In nucleotides, the CDR3 is TGTGCCAGCAGAAACAGGGTGGTCGAACCAGCTTTCTTT. Translation: CASRNRVVEPAFF.

This clonotype was observed a few times. The chain combines TRBV30 with TRBJ1-1, with unresolved D. The germline gives CDR1 GTSNPN, CDR2 SVGIG (reference sequence). This CDR3 is 13 amino acids long. Trimming pared 2 bases from V and 0 bases from J, leaving 7 bases between. The DNA of the CDR3 is TGTGCCTGGAGTCCAGCGCTGAACACTGAAGCTTTCTTT. As protein: CAWSPALNTEAFF.

CDR3 residues: CSARSGRSGTGELFF. CDR3 sequence (DNA): TGCAGTGCTAGATCGGGGAGATCGGGCACCGGGGAGCTGTTTTTT. V is TRBV20-1 and J is TRBJ2-2; perhaps TRBD2 as D (5 bases). This CDR3 spans 15 amino acids. Looked up from germline, CDR1 is DFQATT and CDR2 is SNEGSKA (reference sequence). The V and J ends lost 2 bases and 4 bases respectively, with 14 bases between them.

The table lists this clonotype with many counts. V is TRBV7-2 and J is TRBJ2-3; no clear D. The CDR3 length is 14 residues. Germline V lookup: CDR1 SGHTA, CDR2 FQGNSA. V lost 0 bases and J 2 bases, leaving 6 bases between the germline ends. Written as DNA, the CDR3 is TGTGCCAGCAGCTTAGCGGCTGTCACAGATACGCAGTATTTT. Protein sequence: CASSLAAVTDTQYF.